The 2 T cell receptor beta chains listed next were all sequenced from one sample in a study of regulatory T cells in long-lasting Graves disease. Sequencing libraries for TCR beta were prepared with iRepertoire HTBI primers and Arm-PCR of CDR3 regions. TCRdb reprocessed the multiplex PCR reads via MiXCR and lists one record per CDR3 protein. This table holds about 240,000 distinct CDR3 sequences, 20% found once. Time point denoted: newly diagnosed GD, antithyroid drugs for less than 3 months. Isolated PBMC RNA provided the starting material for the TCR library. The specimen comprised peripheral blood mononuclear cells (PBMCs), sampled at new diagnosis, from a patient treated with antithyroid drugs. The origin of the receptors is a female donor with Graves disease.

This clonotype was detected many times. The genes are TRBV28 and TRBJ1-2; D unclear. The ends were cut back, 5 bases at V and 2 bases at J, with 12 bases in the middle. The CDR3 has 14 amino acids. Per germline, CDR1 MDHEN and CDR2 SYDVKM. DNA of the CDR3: TGTGCCAGCAGTGACCAGGATGGAAACTATGGCTACACCTTC. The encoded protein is CASSDQDGNYGYTF.

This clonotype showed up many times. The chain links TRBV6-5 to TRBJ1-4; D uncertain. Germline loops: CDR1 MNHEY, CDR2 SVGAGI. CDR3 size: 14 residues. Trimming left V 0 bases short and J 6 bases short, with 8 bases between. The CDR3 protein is CASSYSNLDEKLFF. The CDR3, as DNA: TGTGCCAGCAGTTACTCGAATTTGGATGAAAAACTGTTTTTT.